This T cell receptor beta chain was recovered during a study of blood T cell repertoires in COVID-19. The repertoire was sequenced with immunoSEQ multiplex PCR; TCRdb's copy has only in-frame clones and lacks some. The sample consists of 180,000 or so clones, about 86% of them appearing once. This CDR3 spans 15 amino acids. CDR1 and CDR2 (germline): SGHNT, YYREEE (reference sequence). V shed 0 bases and J 5 bases; nucleotides not matched to a gene: 2. Source material: peripheral blood. The TCR comes from a man in his sixties with acute or convalescent COVID-19. The chain employs TRBV5-4 and TRBJ2-1; 10 nucleotides match TRBD2. Here the CDR3 DNA reads TGTGCCAGCAGCTTGGGTACTAGCGGGAACAATGAGCAGTTCTTC. The encoded protein is CASSLGTSGNNEQFF.